This paragraph reports one TCR beta chain. Its cognate antigen is unknown. This entry belongs to a study of cytomegalovirus exposure and HLA in healthy donors. CDR1 is SGHTA and CDR2 is FQGNSA in the germline V gene. This CDR3 is built from 14 residues. The V end was cut by 0 bases, the J end by 4 bases, with 10 bases between. PCR primers comprised 60 Vbeta and 13 Jbeta primers. TCRdb's table, derived via immunoSEQ multiplex PCR, lists solely in-frame clones and lacks some. This sample has under 200,000 clones, with roughly 80% found just once. General study points: Researchers catalogued under 200 TCR beta chains as cytomegalovirus-associated. A highly shared variant cluster was judged a likely technical artifact. Later, TCR association rates were found to vary by HLA locus, highest for DRB1 and lowest for HLA-C.

The sample comprised PBMCs. This sequence joins TRBV7-2 and TRBJ2-7; perhaps TRBD1 as D (6 bases). The sequence was obtained from a young woman in good health and CMV-seronegative. The CDR3 here is CASSLARGEYEQYF. The CDR3 DNA reads TGTGCCAGCAGCTTAGCCAGGGGAGAATACGAGCAGTACTTC.